A selection of T cell receptor beta chains follows, all from one sample in a study of read filtering for tumor transcriptome and immune sequencing. Each CDR3 protein is one row after TCRdb ran MiXCR on the reads. This sample yields more than 30,000 distinct CDR3 sequences, of which approximately 13% are seen a single time; about 36% belongs to the top ten. Sequenced input: a population of CD138-negative cells sorted from bone marrow. These receptors came from a donor aged 40 or older with multiple myeloma. CDR3s include the opening cysteine and the closing phenylalanine or tryptophan. Each record gives: D gene, J gene, clone size, V gene, CDR3 protein, CDR3 DNA. A D gene is named only where the DNA matches it firmly. Some rows have no size entry. The others give once, few or many, or a class for an expanded clone.

D: TRBD2; J: TRBJ2-1; size: many; V: TRBV5-6; CDR3: CASSLAPGLVRNNEQFF; DNA: TGTGCCAGCAGCTTGGCCCCTGGACTAGTTCGAAACAATGAGCAGTTCTTC
D: NA; J: TRBJ2-5; size: many; V: TRBV4-2; CDR3: CASSQDETQYF; DNA: TGTGCCAGCAGCCAAGATGAGACCCAGTACTTC
D: TRBD1; J: TRBJ2-3; size: many; V: TRBV29-1; CDR3: CSVEGGQGRGTDTQYF; DNA: TGCAGCGTTGAAGGGGGACAGGGAAGGGGCACAGATACGCAGTATTTT
D: NA; J: TRBJ2-7; size: many; V: TRBV27; CDR3: CASSTGPLGEQYF; DNA: TGTGCCAGCAGTACAGGACCTCTTGGGGAGCAGTACTTC
D: TRBD1; J: TRBJ2-4; size: few; V: TRBV6-6; CDR3: CASSSPDRGQNIQYF; DNA: TGTGCCAGCAGTTCCCCCGACAGGGGCCAAAACATTCAGTACTTC
D: NA; J: TRBJ2-7; size: many; V: TRBV5-1; CDR3: CASSLAGQGSVHEQYF; DNA: TGCGCCAGCAGCTTGGCGGGTCAGGGTTCGGTCCACGAGCAGTACTTC
D: NA; J: TRBJ2-6; size: many; V: TRBV5-5; CDR3: CASSLEGSGANVLTF; DNA: TGTGCCAGCAGCTTGGAGGGCTCTGGGGCCAACGTCCTGACTTTC
D: NA; J: TRBJ2-3; size: many; V: TRBV4-3; CDR3: CASSQEKGGGPDTQYF; DNA: TGCGCCAGCAGCCAAGAGAAAGGAGGGGGCCCGGATACGCAGTATTTT
D: NA; J: TRBJ2-5; size: NA; V: TRBV6-5; CDR3: CASGTSGQQGTQYF; DNA: TGTGCCAGCGGTACGTCCGGACAGCAAGGGACCCAGTACTTC
D: TRBD1; J: TRBJ1-5; size: many; V: TRBV28; CDR3: CASSFGQASNQPQHF; DNA: TGTGCCAGCAGTTTTGGACAGGCTAGCAATCAGCCCCAGCATTTT
D: TRBD1; J: TRBJ1-5; size: many; V: TRBV6-2/TRBV6-3; CDR3: CASSSGTATIVANQPQHF; DNA: TGTGCCAGCAGTTCGGGGACAGCCACAATTGTGGCGAATCAGCCCCAGCATTTT
D: NA; J: TRBJ1-6; size: many; V: TRBV20-1; CDR3: CSASRAGSRYGGSPLHF; DNA: TGCAGTGCTAGTAGGGCAGGGAGCCGCTATGGAGGTTCACCCCTCCACTTT
D: NA; J: TRBJ1-5; size: many; V: TRBV6-1; CDR3: CASSGVSSSNQPQHF; DNA: TGTGCCAGCAGTGGGGTTTCTTCTAGCAATCAGCCCCAGCATTTT
D: TRBD1; J: TRBJ2-5; size: NA; V: TRBV5-1; CDR3: CASSPGTGGWETQYF; DNA: TGCGCCAGCAGCCCCGGAACAGGGGGCTGGGAGACCCAGTACTTC
D: TRBD1; J: TRBJ1-1; size: few; V: TRBV7-2; CDR3: CASSNGRDRAFF; DNA: TGTGCCAGCAGTAATGGGCGGGACAGAGCTTTCTTT
D: TRBD1; J: TRBJ2-5; size: many; V: TRBV7-2; CDR3: CASSPRTGAQETQYF; DNA: TGTGCCAGCAGCCCCCGGACAGGGGCACAAGAGACCCAGTACTTC
D: NA; J: TRBJ1-1; size: NA; V: TRBV27; CDR3: CASSLGLAYTEAFF; DNA: TGTGCCAGCAGTTTAGGTCTGGCCTACACTGAAGCTTTCTTT
D: NA; J: TRBJ1-1; size: many; V: TRBV10-3; CDR3: CASGEGLLNKQAFF; DNA: TGTGCCAGTGGGGAAGGCCTTCTCAACAAACAAGCTTTCTTT
D: TRBD2; J: TRBJ2-1; size: many; V: TRBV7-2; CDR3: CASSSVVGGVEQFF; DNA: TGTGCCAGCAGCTCCGTTGTGGGAGGGGTCGAGCAGTTCTTC
D: NA; J: TRBJ2-3; size: many; V: TRBV30; CDR3: CAWSLQERCPDTQYF; DNA: TGTGCCTGGAGCTTACAGGAGCGCTGCCCAGATACGCAGTATTTT
D: TRBD1; J: TRBJ1-5; size: many; V: TRBV6-2/TRBV6-3; CDR3: CASADPRGLGQPQHF; DNA: TGTGCCAGCGCAGACCCTAGGGGGCTTGGACAGCCCCAGCATTTT
D: TRBD1; J: TRBJ1-1; size: many; V: TRBV18; CDR3: CASSPETGLNTEAFF; DNA: TGTGCCAGCTCACCAGAGACAGGGCTGAACACTGAAGCTTTCTTT
D: TRBD2; J: TRBJ2-3; size: NA; V: TRBV7-3; CDR3: CASSFRTGTSGSGTDTQYF; DNA: TGTGCCAGCAGCTTCCGAACAGGGACTAGCGGGAGTGGCACAGATACGCAGTATTTT
D: NA; J: TRBJ2-6; size: many; V: TRBV5-1; CDR3: CASSLTAAGANVLTF; DNA: TGCGCCAGCAGCCTTACAGCGGCCGGGGCCAACGTCCTGACTTTC
D: NA; J: TRBJ2-6; size: NA; V: TRBV28; CDR3: CASSFVDSGANVLTF; DNA: TGTGCCAGCAGTTTTGTGGACTCTGGGGCCAACGTCCTGACTTTC
D: NA; J: TRBJ2-4; size: many; V: TRBV25-1; CDR3: CASIANFKNIQYF; DNA: TGTGCCAGCATCGCTAATTTCAAAAACATTCAGTACTTC
D: NA; J: TRBJ2-1; size: many; V: TRBV11-2; CDR3: CASSFAFYNEQFF; DNA: TGTGCCAGCAGCTTCGCCTTTTACAATGAGCAGTTCTTC
D: TRBD1; J: TRBJ1-2; size: NA; V: TRBV10-1; CDR3: CASSDRYRGLNGYTF; DNA: TGCGCCAGCAGTGATCGGTACAGGGGGCTGAATGGCTACACCTTC
D: NA; J: TRBJ2-3; size: few; V: TRBV2; CDR3: CASRGDSTDTQYF; DNA: TGTGCCAGCAGGGGGGACAGCACAGATACGCAGTATTTT
D: NA; J: TRBJ2-2; size: many; V: TRBV18; CDR3: CASSGRAGDTGELFF; DNA: TGTGCCAGCTCAGGTAGGGCTGGCGACACCGGGGAGCTGTTTTTT
D: NA; J: TRBJ1-4; size: many; V: TRBV4-1; CDR3: CASSQDTDLHEKLFF; DNA: TGCGCCAGCAGCCAAGATACAGACCTCCATGAAAAACTGTTTTTT
D: NA; J: TRBJ1-1; size: many; V: TRBV10-3; CDR3: CAISESKPGNTEAFF; DNA: TGTGCCATCAGTGAGTCGAAACCCGGAAACACTGAAGCTTTCTTT
D: TRBD2; J: TRBJ2-3; size: many; V: TRBV7-9; CDR3: CASSASLGGRARDTQYF; DNA: TGTGCCAGCAGCGCCTCACTGGGCGGGAGGGCCAGAGATACGCAGTATTTT
D: NA; J: TRBJ2-1; size: many; V: TRBV14; CDR3: CASSEASYNEQFF; DNA: TGTGCCAGCAGCGAGGCATCCTACAATGAGCAGTTCTTC
D: NA; J: TRBJ1-4; size: many; V: TRBV20-1; CDR3: CSARVPGGDNEKRFF; DNA: TGCAGTGCTAGAGTACCGGGAGGGGATAATGAAAAACGGTTTTTT
D: TRBD1; J: TRBJ1-2; size: many; V: TRBV20-1; CDR3: CSARDDRGPDGYTF; DNA: TGCAGTGCTAGAGATGACAGGGGGCCCGATGGCTACACCTTC
D: NA; J: TRBJ2-1; size: NA; V: TRBV20-1; CDR3: CSAVPQGTPRNEQFF; DNA: TGCAGTGCCGTCCCTCAGGGCACCCCGCGCAATGAGCAGTTCTTC
D: NA; J: TRBJ2-2; size: NA; V: TRBV2; CDR3: CASGKGANTGELFF; DNA: TGTGCCAGCGGAAAGGGGGCGAACACCGGGGAGCTGTTTTTT